What follows are 25 T cell receptor beta chains derived from one specimen sequenced in a study of T cells in Graves' hyperthyroidism and ophthalmopathy. TCR beta CDR3 regions were amplified from RNA. During a first-round RT-PCR of the TCR CDR3, the HTBI primer set was used. TCRdb reprocessed the multiplex PCR reads with MiXCR, giving one entry per CDR3 protein. Found here are fewer than 450,000 distinct CDR3 sequences, about 15% of them singletons; the top ten hold approximately 19%. Material: blood. These receptors all come from a woman aged 60-70 years with Graves' ophthalmopathy.

V usage is TRBV15 and J usage is TRBJ2-1, with D perhaps being TRBD1 or TRBD2 (5 bases each). Germline CDR1 and CDR2: LNHNV and YYDKDF (reference sequence). V lost 3 bases and J 2 bases, leaving 8 bases between the germline ends. The CDR3 length is 14 residues. The CDR3 coding sequence is TGTGCCACCAGCAGCGGGACGGCCTACAATGAGCAGTTCTTC. Residues: CATSSGTAYNEQFF. The entire variable domain, with the rest obtained from reference TRBV15 and TRBJ2-1, is as follows: DAMVIQNPRYQVTQFGKPVTLSCSQTLNHNVMYWYQQKSSQAPKLLFHYYDKDFNNEADTPDNFQSRRPNTSFCFLDIRSPGLGDTAMYLCATSSGTAYNEQFFGPGTRLTVL.

This clonotype showed up many times. This sequence joins TRBV27 and TRBJ1-5; D call uncertain. The CDR3 is 14 residues long. V gave up 3 bases and J gave up 0 bases, with 6 bases separating them. The germline CDR1 and CDR2 sequences are MNHEY and SMNVEV (reference sequence). The CDR3 DNA reads TGTGCCAGCAGTTTCCTGTCTAGCAATCAGCCCCAGCATTTT. This gives the protein CASSFLSSNQPQHF.

The chain has TRBV2 and TRBJ2-4; perhaps TRBD1 as D (6 bases). The V gene lost 5 bases and the J gene lost 9 bases, with 14 bases spanning the gap. This CDR3 comprises 13 residues. Germline CDR1 and CDR2: SNHLY and FYNNEI. The CDR3 is CASSRQGTGIQYF. The CDR3 bases are TGTGCCAGCAGTAGGCAGGGGACGGGCATTCAGTACTTC.

This clonotype was seen repeatedly, ten times or more. The V and J genes are TRBV2 and TRBJ1-2; D may be TRBD1 (6 bases). This CDR3 region has 16 residues. Trimming took 6 bases from V and 4 from J, leaving 21 bases between them. Looked up from germline, CDR1 is SNHLY and CDR2 is FYNNEI. CDR3 sequence: CASRPTGNRLLYGYTF. The CDR3 nucleotides read TGTGCCAGCAGACCCACAGGGAACCGCCTTCTCTATGGCTACACCTTC.

This clonotype occurred many times. The chain has TRBV30 and TRBJ2-1; D call uncertain. The V gene's germline CDR1 is GTSNPN and CDR2 SVGIG (reference sequence). Trimming left V 5 bases short and J 3 bases short, with 11 bases between. This CDR3 has 13 residues. CDR3 sequence reads: CAWSGSVYNEQFF. CDR3 nucleotides: TGTGCCTGGTCCGGTTCGGTCTACAATGAGCAGTTCTTC.

This clonotype came up many times. V and J are TRBV11-2 and TRBJ2-1; no clear D. This CDR3 comprises 16 residues. V lost 7 bases to trimming and J lost 0 bases, with 16 bases between them. Germline CDR1 and CDR2: SGHAT and FQNNGV. The CDR3 here is CASIPYPGGSYNEQFF. The CDR3 region has the DNA TGTGCCAGCATACCCTATCCCGGCGGCTCCTACAATGAGCAGTTCTTC.

This chain links TRBV27 with TRBJ2-3; D gene uncertain. The CDR3 runs 14 residues. The germline CDR1 and CDR2 sequences are MNHEY and SMNVEV (reference sequence). Trimming shortened V by 6 bases and J by 4 bases, and 14 bases separated the two germline ends. The CDR3 reads CASRTPLVSDTQYF. The CDR3 DNA is TGTGCCAGCAGGACCCCTTTAGTGTCAGATACGCAGTATTTT.

This clonotype was counted many times. The rearrangement links TRBV6-1 to TRBJ2-1, with a tentative D call TRBD1 (5 bases). V lost 6 bases and J 6 bases, leaving 12 bases between the germline ends. Germline V CDR1 and CDR2: MNHNS, SASEGT. This CDR3 has 13 residues. The CDR3 sequence: CASSSGRFNEQFF. CDR3 DNA sequence: TGTGCCAGCAGCTCAGGGCGGTTCAATGAGCAGTTCTTC.

Regarding this clonotype: It may be a read error: a sequence one base away is much more abundant. This sequence joins TRBV28 and TRBJ2-6; unclear D gene. Between the trimmed V and J ends, which lost 7 bases and 1 base, there was a span of 14 bases. CDR1 and CDR2 (germline): MDHEN, SYDVKM. This CDR3 is built from 16 residues. The CDR3 region has the DNA TGTGCCAGCAAGGCACTGGGTCGATCTGGGGCCAACGTCCTGACTTTC. Its protein is CASKALGRSGANVLTF.

In its sample, this clonotype was seen a few times. The chain recombines TRBV27 with TRBJ2-4; no clear D gene. V was trimmed by 6 bases and J by 4 bases, leaving 7 bases between them. This CDR3 has 12 amino acids. Germline CDR1 MNHEY, CDR2 SMNVEV (reference sequence). CDR3 protein: CASSLRKNIQYF. The CDR3, as DNA: TGTGCCAGCAGCCTCAGGAAAAACATTCAGTACTTC.

This clonotype was seen at least ten times. This CDR3 is CASSDQTGLSQPQHF. CDR3 in DNA: TGTGCCAGCAGTGACCAGACGGGACTATCACAGCCCCAGCATTTT. The chain employs TRBV6-1 and TRBJ1-5; weak D call: TRBD1 (5 bases). With 3 bases removed from V and 7 bases from J, the gap between germline ends came to 16 bases. Per germline, CDR1 MNHNS and CDR2 SASEGT. The CDR3 has 15 amino acids.

The chain recombines TRBV20-1 with TRBJ2-7; TRBD2 matches at 11 bases. Germline trimming cut 6 bases from V and 3 bases from J; bases unmatched to any gene: 13. The CDR3 contains 16 residues. CDR1 DFQATT and CDR2 SNEGSKA come from the germline V gene (reference sequence). The CDR3 loop reads CSALRSGLAGVYEQYF. DNA for the CDR3: TGCAGTGCCCTCAGATCTGGACTAGCGGGTGTCTACGAGCAGTACTTC.

This clonotype has just a few counts. V and J are TRBV6-1 and TRBJ2-7; D assignment may be TRBD1 or TRBD2 (5 bases each). CDR1 MNHNS and CDR2 SASEGT come from the germline V gene. The CDR3 runs 14 residues. Trimming cost V 4 bases and J 3 bases, with 13 bases left between them. The DNA for the CDR3 is TGTGCCAGCAGTGCTTGGGACGGGGACTACGAGCAGTACTTC. It specifies CASSAWDGDYEQYF.

This clonotype was observed many times. The chain carries TRBV2 and TRBJ2-7; perhaps TRBD2 as D (7 bases). CDR3 length equals 12 residues. The V and J ends lost 6 bases and 6 bases respectively, with 12 bases between them. Germline CDR1 and CDR2: SNHLY and FYNNEI. DNA for the CDR3: TGTGCCAGCAGGGGAGGGGGGGGCGAGCAGTACTTC. Translated: CASRGGGGEQYF.

In its sample, this clonotype was seen a few times. This chain links TRBV20-1 with TRBJ2-4; possible D gene TRBD1, 6 bases. V gave up 2 bases and J gave up 9 bases, with 11 bases separating them. The CDR3 sequence is 12 residues long. CDR1 DFQATT and CDR2 SNEGSKA come from the germline V gene (reference sequence). CDR3 coding DNA: TGCAGTGCTAGAATAAGGGGGAGCATTCAGTACTTC. Translated, it gives CSARIRGSIQYF.

This clonotype showed up just a few times. The chain combines TRBV25-1 with TRBJ1-2; D possibly corresponds to TRBD1 (6 bases). Trimming pared 6 bases from V and 8 bases from J, leaving 19 bases between. Germline loops: CDR1 MGHDK, CDR2 SYGVNS. The CDR3 runs to 14 residues. CDR3: CASRPGGGRMGYTF. DNA for the CDR3: TGTGCCAGCAGGCCCGGGGGGGGGCGAATGGGCTACACCTTC.

This clonotype was seen a handful of times. The chain's CDR3 is CAAQRDGTSPGELFF. In nucleotides, the CDR3 is TGTGCCGCCCAACGGGACGGGACTAGTCCCGGGGAGCTGTTTTTT. The chain has TRBV2 and TRBJ2-2; 8 nucleotides match TRBD2. V lost 11 bases to trimming and J lost 6 bases; unmatched junction nucleotides: 14. This CDR3 has 15 residues. CDR1 is SNHLY, CDR2 FYNNEI, per germline. The variable domain in full, with the rest retrieved from reference TRBV2 and TRBJ2-2, is EPEVTQTPSHQVTQMGQEVILRCVPISNHLYFYWYRQILGQKVEFLVSFYNNEISEKSEIFDDQFSVERPDGSNFTLKIRSTKLEDSAMYFCAAQRDGTSPGELFFGEGSRLTVL.

This clonotype came up many times. The chain employs TRBV3-1 and TRBJ1-6; D not certain. The V gene lost 0 bases and the J gene lost 13 bases, with 16 bases spanning the gap. The CDR3 length is 15 residues. Germline values: CDR1 LGHDT, CDR2 YNNKEL (reference sequence). Here the CDR3 reads CASSQDAALGAPLHF. The DNA for the CDR3 is TGTGCCAGCAGCCAAGATGCAGCTTTAGGTGCGCCCCTCCACTTT.

This clonotype was counted at least ten times. This chain joins TRBV30 and TRBJ2-3; tentatively, D is TRBD1 or TRBD2 (5 bases each). Per germline, CDR1 GTSNPN and CDR2 SVGIG (reference sequence). V was trimmed by 2 bases and J by 1 base, leaving 13 bases between them. This CDR3 spans 15 amino acids. CDR3 loop: CAWSPPGRGTDTQYF. In DNA form, the CDR3 reads TGTGCCTGGAGTCCCCCGGGGCGGGGCACAGATACGCAGTATTTT.

This clonotype showed up many times. V usage is TRBV30 and J usage is TRBJ1-1; D is uncertain. V lost 0 bases, J lost 9 bases, and 8 bases lay in between. Germline V lookup: CDR1 GTSNPN, CDR2 SVGIG (reference sequence). The CDR3 sequence is 11 residues long. The CDR3 region is CAWSVGAKAFF. The CDR3 nucleotides read TGTGCCTGGAGTGTAGGTGCTAAAGCTTTCTTT.

This clonotype was found a few times. The genes are TRBV7-3 and TRBJ1-1, with no clear D. CDR1 is SGHTA, CDR2 FQGTGA, per germline. Trimming removed 5 bases at V and 0 bases at J, with 7 bases between. The CDR3 totals 13 residues. The CDR3 spells CASSRALNTEAFF. As DNA, the CDR3 is TGTGCCAGCAGCCGCGCTCTGAACACTGAAGCTTTCTTT.

The chain employs TRBV7-9 and TRBJ2-2, with TRBD2 matching over 8 bases. J lost 7 bases, V lost 4 bases, and 14 bases had no gene match. Germline loops: CDR1 SEHNR, CDR2 FQNEAQ (reference sequence). The CDR3 has 17 amino acids. The CDR3 DNA follows: TGTGCCAGCAGCTCGACACCTGCGACTAGCGTAGTCGGGGAGCTGTTTTTT. Translated: CASSSTPATSVVGELFF.

This clonotype was counted many times. The chain employs TRBV20-1 and TRBJ2-5; no firm D call. With 7 bases removed from V and 4 bases from J, the gap between germline ends came to 10 bases. The germline V gene has CDR1 DFQATT and CDR2 SNEGSKA (reference sequence). The CDR3 is 11 amino acids. CDR3 region: CSVRRLETQYF. The DNA of the CDR3 is TGCAGTGTCCGAAGGTTAGAGACCCAGTACTTC.

Many counts were recorded for this clonotype. This chain connects TRBV3-1 to TRBJ2-5, with a possible D match to TRBD1 (6 bases). Per germline, CDR1 LGHDT and CDR2 YNNKEL (reference sequence). The CDR3 is 15 amino acids. Trimming shortened V by 0 bases and J by 4 bases, and 12 bases separated the two germline ends. The CDR3 reads CASSQDHRAGETQYF. The CDR3 nucleotides are TGTGCCAGCAGCCAAGACCACAGGGCTGGAGAGACCCAGTACTTC.

The V call is TRBV6-1, the J call TRBJ1-4; TRBD1 matches 10 bases. The germline V gene encodes CDR1 MNHNS and CDR2 SASEGT. Losses at the gene ends were 6 bases for V and 8 bases for J; bases not matched to a gene: 9. The CDR3 loop spans 15 amino acids. The CDR3 coding sequence is TGTGCCAGCAGGACCCGGACAGGGGGGTTAGAAAAACTGTTTTTT. Residues: CASRTRTGGLEKLFF.